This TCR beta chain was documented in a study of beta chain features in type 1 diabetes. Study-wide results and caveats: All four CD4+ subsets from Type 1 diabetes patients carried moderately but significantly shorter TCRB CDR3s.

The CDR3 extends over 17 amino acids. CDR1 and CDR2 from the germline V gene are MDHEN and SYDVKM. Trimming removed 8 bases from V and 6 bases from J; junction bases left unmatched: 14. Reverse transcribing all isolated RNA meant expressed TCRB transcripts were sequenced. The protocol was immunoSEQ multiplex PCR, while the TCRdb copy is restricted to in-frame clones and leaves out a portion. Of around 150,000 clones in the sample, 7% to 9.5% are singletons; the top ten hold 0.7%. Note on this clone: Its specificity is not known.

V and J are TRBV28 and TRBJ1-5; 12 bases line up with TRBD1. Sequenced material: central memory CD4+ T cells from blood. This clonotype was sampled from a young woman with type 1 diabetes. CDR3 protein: CASWNFRDRGLSQPQHF. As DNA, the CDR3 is TGTGCCAGCTGGAATTTCCGGGACAGGGGGCTCTCTCAGCCCCAGCATTTT.